These 5 T cell receptor beta chains originate from one sample sequenced in a study of blood T cell repertoires in COVID-19. Produced via immunoSEQ multiplex PCR; TCRdb's table is partial and in-frame only. The sample consists of around 120,000 clones, over 60% of them appearing once. Specimen: peripheral blood. The receptors were sampled from a man between 70 and 80 years old with acute or convalescent COVID-19.

The genes are TRBV5-1 and TRBJ2-7, with D unclear. The V gene lost 0 bases and the J gene lost 6 bases, with 10 bases spanning the gap. CDR1 and CDR2 from the germline V gene are SGHRS and YFSETQ. The length of the CDR3 is 13 residues. The CDR3 DNA reads as TGCGCCAGCAGCTTGGACAGTCAGATCGAGCAGTACTTC. Translation: CASSLDSQIEQYF.

This chain joins TRBV6-6 and TRBJ1-1; D may be TRBD1 (5 bases). Per the germline V gene, CDR1 is MNHNY and CDR2 is SVGAGI (reference sequence). V shed 6 bases and J shed 1 base, with 9 bases lying between them. The CDR3 extends over 13 amino acids. For the CDR3, the DNA is TGTGCCAGCAGCCTGGGGGGGAACACTGAAGCTTTCTTT. It yields the protein CASSLGGNTEAFF.

The CDR3 region is CASSYSGGNYGYTF. In DNA form, the CDR3 reads TGTGCCAGCAGTTACTCGGGGGGAAACTATGGCTACACCTTC. The gene calls are TRBV6-5 and TRBJ1-2; possible D gene TRBD1, 5 bases. The germline CDR1 and CDR2 sequences are MNHEY and SVGAGI. V was trimmed by 0 bases and J by 2 bases, leaving 7 bases between them. The CDR3 extends over 14 amino acids.

This clone was recorded once. This rearrangement joins TRBV6-2 or TRBV6-3 to TRBJ1-5; the match to TRBD1 covers 8 bases. Germline values: CDR1 MNHEY, CDR2 SVGEGT. V was pared by 3 bases and J by 6 bases, with 16 bases of the junction left unmatched. This CDR3 is built from 18 residues. CDR3 protein: CASSYPTQGARNGQPQHF. DNA of the CDR3: TGTGCCAGCAGTTATCCGACTCAGGGGGCGCGTAATGGTCAGCCCCAGCATTTT.

The V and J genes are TRBV30 and TRBJ1-1; tentatively, D is TRBD1 (5 bases). The germline gives CDR1 GTSNPN, CDR2 SVGIG (reference sequence). V lost 2 bases and J lost 3, with 10 bases in between. This CDR3 spans 13 amino acids. The CDR3 loop is CAWSPQAYTEAFF. In DNA form, the CDR3 reads TGTGCCTGGAGTCCACAGGCGTACACTGAAGCTTTCTTT.